This record covers a single TCR beta chain. The target of this receptor is not known. It has no much larger one-base neighbor in the sample; base qualities were not kept. TCRbeta CDR3 regions were amplified from genomic DNA using the immunoSEQ Assay, a bias-controlled multiplex PCR. As for how the authors treated the data: The number of nucleated cells in each sample was estimated by amplification of reference gene primers within the assay. Sequence reads were collapsed and filtered to measure the absolute abundance of every unique TCRbeta CDR3 rearrangement. Productive Simpson clonality was computed per sample as the square root of Simpson's diversity index over productive rearrangements. The clones in this table, taken by TCRdb from immuneACCESS, are in-frame only. Not every clone is retained; where verified, under half of the shortfall comes from an unresolved V gene, and the cause of the rest is unknown. D and trimming were read from the DNA, whereas the V and J calls and clone size are those reported in that table. This sample comprises roughly 100,000 clones, approximately 88% of them detected only once. The ten largest clones add up to more than 4.5% of the sample.

This sample stems from a study of blood T cell repertoires in COVID-19 (dated by TCRdb to about 2020). Broadly, across the study: Samples from collaborators originated in the United States, Italy and Spain and spanned both the acute and convalescent phases of COVID-19. The material from the prospective study consisted of cDNA or gDNA derived from T cells, B-cell-depleted T cells, or PBMCs. The dataset comprised deeply sampled blood TCRbeta repertoires from subjects exposed to, actively infected with, or recovered from COVID-19. The repertoires were released in a freely available public database meant as a resource for research on the immune response to SARS-CoV-2. Samples came from the ongoing ImmuneRACE study (first 160 participants) plus 1,254 subjects from 6 global collaborators. Sample metadata almost always included a de-identified subject ID, COVID-19 status, age in years and sex. Where available, HLA class I and class II types were taken from metadata supplied by the sample provider and were not determined by assay-based typing. The study at large found these results: How much clinical and demographic metadata was included differed by source and by participant, and the metadata was provided uncurated.

Collaborating institutions collected whole blood in K2EDTA tubes following their own protocols. Collaborator samples were shipped for TCRbeta analysis as frozen whole blood, isolated PBMCs, or DNA extracted from either sample type. The source material was peripheral blood. The source of this sequence is a human donor in a cohort sampled during active COVID-19.

CDR3 reads: CASSPGFGELRGYTF. The DNA sequence is given as TGTGCCAGCAGCCCGGGGTTTGGAGAACTCCGGGGCTACACCTTC. The chain is made from TRBV6-5 and TRBJ1-2; confidence is insufficient to name the D gene. Looking up the germline V gene yields CDR1 MNHEY and CDR2 SVGAGI. Relative to germline, V is 6 bases shorter and J is 8 bases shorter, with 22 bases between their ends. There are 15 amino acids in the CDR3, from cysteine to phenylalanine inclusive. CDR3 DNA is the only sequence kept; it has 45 bases, read in frame from the first base.